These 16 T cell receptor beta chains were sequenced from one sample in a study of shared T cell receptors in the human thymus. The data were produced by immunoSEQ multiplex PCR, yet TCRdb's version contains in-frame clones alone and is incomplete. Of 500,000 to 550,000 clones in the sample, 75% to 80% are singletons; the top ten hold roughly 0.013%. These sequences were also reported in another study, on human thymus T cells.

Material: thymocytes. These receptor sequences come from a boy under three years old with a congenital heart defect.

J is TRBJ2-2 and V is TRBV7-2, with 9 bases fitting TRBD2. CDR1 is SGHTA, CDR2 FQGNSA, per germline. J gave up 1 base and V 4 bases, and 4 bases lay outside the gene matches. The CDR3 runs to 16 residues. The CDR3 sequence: CASSWGTSRNTGELFF. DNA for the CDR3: TGTGCCAGCAGCTGGGGGACTAGCAGGAACACCGGGGAGCTGTTTTTT. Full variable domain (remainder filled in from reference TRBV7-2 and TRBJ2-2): GAGVSQSPSNKVTEKGKDVELRCDPISGHTALYWYRQSLGQGLEFLIYFQGNSAPDKSGLPSDRFSAERTGGSVSTLTIQRTQQEDSAVYLCASSWGTSRNTGELFFGEGSRLTVL.

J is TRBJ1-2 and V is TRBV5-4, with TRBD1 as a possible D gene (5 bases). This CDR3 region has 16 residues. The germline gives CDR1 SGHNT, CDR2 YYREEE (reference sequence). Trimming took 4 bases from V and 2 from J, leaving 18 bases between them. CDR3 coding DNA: TGTGCCAGCAGCACGGGGGGTGGGGGAGGGAACTATGGCTACACCTTC. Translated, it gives CASSTGGGGGNYGYTF.

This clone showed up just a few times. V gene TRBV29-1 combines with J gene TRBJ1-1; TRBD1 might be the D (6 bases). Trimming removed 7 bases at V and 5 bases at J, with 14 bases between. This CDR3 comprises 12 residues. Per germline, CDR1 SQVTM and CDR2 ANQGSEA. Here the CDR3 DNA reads TGCAGCGCTATACAGGGAGGGACTGAAGCTTTCTTT. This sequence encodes CSAIQGGTEAFF.

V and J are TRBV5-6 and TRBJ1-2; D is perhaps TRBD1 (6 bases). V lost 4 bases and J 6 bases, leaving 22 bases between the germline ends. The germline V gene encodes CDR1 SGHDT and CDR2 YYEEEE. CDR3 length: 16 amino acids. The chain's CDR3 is CASSPTHRALLDGYTF. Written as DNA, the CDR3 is TGTGCCAGCAGCCCAACTCACAGGGCTCTTCTCGATGGCTACACCTTC.

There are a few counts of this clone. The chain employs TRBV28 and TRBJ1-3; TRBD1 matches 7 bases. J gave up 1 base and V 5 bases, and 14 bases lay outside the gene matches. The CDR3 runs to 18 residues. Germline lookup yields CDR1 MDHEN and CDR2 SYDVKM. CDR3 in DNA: TGTGCCAGCAGTCTCCCACTCAACAGGGGCCGGTCTGGAAACACCATATATTTT. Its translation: CASSLPLNRGRSGNTIYF.

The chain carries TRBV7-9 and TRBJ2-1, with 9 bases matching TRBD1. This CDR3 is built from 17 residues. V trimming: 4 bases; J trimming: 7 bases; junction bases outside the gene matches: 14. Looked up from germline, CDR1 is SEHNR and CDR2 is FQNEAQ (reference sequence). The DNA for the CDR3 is TGTGCCAGCAGCTCATCCCCGGGACAGGGACGAGTTAATGAGCAGTTCTTC. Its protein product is CASSSSPGQGRVNEQFF.

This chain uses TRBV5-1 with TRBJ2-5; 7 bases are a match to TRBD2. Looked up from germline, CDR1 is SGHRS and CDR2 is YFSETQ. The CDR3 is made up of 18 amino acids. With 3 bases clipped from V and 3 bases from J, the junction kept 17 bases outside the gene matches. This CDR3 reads CASSCPSRGKPPKETQYF. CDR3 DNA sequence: TGCGCCAGCAGCTGCCCGTCGCGGGGGAAGCCTCCAAAAGAGACCCAGTACTTC.

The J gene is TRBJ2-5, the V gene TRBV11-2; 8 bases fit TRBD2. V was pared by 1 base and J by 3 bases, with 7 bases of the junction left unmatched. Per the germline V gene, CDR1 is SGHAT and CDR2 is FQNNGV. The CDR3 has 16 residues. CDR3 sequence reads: CASSLVPTSAKETQYF. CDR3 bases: TGTGCCAGCAGCTTAGTCCCGACTAGCGCGAAAGAGACCCAGTACTTC.

CDR3 bases: TGCGCCAGCAGCCCCGCGGGGGGGTCCTACAATGAGCAGTTCTTC. Translated: CASSPAGGSYNEQFF. J is TRBJ2-1 and V is TRBV5-1; TRBD2 matches 9 bases. From germline, CDR1 is SGHRS and CDR2 YFSETQ. The CDR3 spans 15 residues. Trimming cost V 4 bases and J 1 base; bases outside gene matches: 3.

The DNA for the CDR3 is TGTGCCACCAGCCGACTCCTCACTAGCGGCACAGATACGCAGTATTTT. Residues: CATSRLLTSGTDTQYF. The chain is built from TRBV15 and TRBJ2-3; 7 bases match TRBD2. The CDR3 is 16 residues long. Germline lookup yields CDR1 LNHNV and CDR2 YYDKDF (reference sequence). The trim removed 5 bases at V and 1 base at J, leaving 9 bases unmatched.

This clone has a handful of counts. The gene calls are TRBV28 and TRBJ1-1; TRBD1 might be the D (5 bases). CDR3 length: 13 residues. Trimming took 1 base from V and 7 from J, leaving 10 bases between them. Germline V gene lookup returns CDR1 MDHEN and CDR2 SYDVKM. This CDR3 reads CASSLSRQGEAFF. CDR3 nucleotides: TGTGCCAGCAGTTTATCACGGCAGGGTGAAGCTTTCTTT.

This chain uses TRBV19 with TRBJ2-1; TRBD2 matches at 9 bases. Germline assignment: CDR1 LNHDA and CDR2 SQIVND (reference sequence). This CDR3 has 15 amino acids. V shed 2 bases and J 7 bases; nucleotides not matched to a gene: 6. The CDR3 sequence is CASSIQGGRGNEQFF. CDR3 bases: TGTGCCAGTAGTATACAAGGCGGGAGGGGGAATGAGCAGTTCTTC. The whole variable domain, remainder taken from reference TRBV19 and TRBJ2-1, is DGGITQSPKYLFRKEGQNVTLSCEQNLNHDAMYWYRQDPGQGLRLIYYSQIVNDFQKGDIAEGYSVSREKKESFPLTVTSAQKNPTAFYLCASSIQGGRGNEQFFGPGTRLTVL.

CDR3 nucleotide sequence: TGTGCCAGCAGCTCAGCGAACTCCTACGAGCAGTACTTC. This sequence encodes CASSSANSYEQYF. The V call is TRBV5-4, the J call TRBJ2-7, with unresolved D. The germline V gene encodes CDR1 SGHNT and CDR2 YYREEE (reference sequence). This CDR3 is built from 13 residues. V lost 3 bases and J lost 0, with 7 bases in between.

The CDR3 region has the DNA TGCGCCAGCAGCCTAGTTCAGGGGGCCGCAGATACGCAGTATTTT. It is translated as CASSLVQGAADTQYF. The rearrangement links TRBV5-1 to TRBJ2-3, with 8 bases matching TRBD1. J gave up 4 bases and V 4 bases, and 8 bases lay outside the gene matches. Germline V gene lookup returns CDR1 SGHRS and CDR2 YFSETQ. The CDR3 has 15 residues.

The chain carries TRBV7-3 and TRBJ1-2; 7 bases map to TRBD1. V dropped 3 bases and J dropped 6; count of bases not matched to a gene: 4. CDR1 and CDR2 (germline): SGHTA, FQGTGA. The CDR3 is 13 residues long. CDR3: CASSLRQGDGYTF. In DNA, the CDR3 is TGTGCCAGCAGCTTGAGACAGGGTGATGGCTACACCTTC.

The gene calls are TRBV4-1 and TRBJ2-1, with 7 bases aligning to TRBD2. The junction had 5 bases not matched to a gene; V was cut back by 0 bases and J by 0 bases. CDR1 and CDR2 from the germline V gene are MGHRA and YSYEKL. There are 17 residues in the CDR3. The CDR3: CASSQDCGGSSYNEQFF. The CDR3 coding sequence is TGCGCCAGCAGCCAAGATTGTGGCGGGAGCTCCTACAATGAGCAGTTCTTC.